This T cell receptor beta chain was profiled in a study of CD8+ T cells in alopecia areata. Study-wide points: Scalp sample data also include resident alphabeta T cells from normal skin.

This clone was seen only a few times. Its target is not known. Germline loops: CDR1 SGHDT, CDR2 YYEEEE. The length of the CDR3 is 14 residues. Deletions cut 4 bases from V and 1 base from J, with 9 bases between. Once RNA had been extracted, it was reverse transcribed into cDNA to act as the sequencing template. Sequencing was performed with immunoSEQ multiplex PCR; in TCRdb, only in-frame clones are kept and a portion is missing. The sample has 100,000 to 120,000 clones, roughly 59% seen once; the top ten hold roughly 19%. The sequenced sample consisted of CD8+ T cells sorted from blood. The TCR sequence derives from a human donor in good health. The rearrangement joins TRBV5-6 to TRBJ1-3, with TRBD1 as a possible D gene (5 bases). The CDR3 region has the DNA TGTGCCAGCAGCGGGGACGAATCTGGAAACACCATATATTTT. Translated: CASSGDESGNTIYF. The variable domain in full, with the rest retrieved from reference TRBV5-6 and TRBJ1-3, is DAGVTQSPTHLIKTRGQQVTLRCSPKSGHDTVSWYQQALGQGPQFIFQYYEEEERQRGNFPDRFSGHQFPNYSSELNVNALLLGDSALYLCASSGDESGNTIYFGEGSWLTVV.